This T cell receptor (beta chain) stems from a study of beta chain features in type 1 diabetes. Study findings and constraints: Insertions at VDJ junctions were less frequent in type 1 diabetes patients. These patients also deleted more nucleotides at the same junctions. TCRB CDR3 length was moderately but significantly reduced in all four CD4+ subsets of Type 1 diabetes patients.

Reverse transcription of all isolated RNA meant that expressed TCRB transcripts were sequenced. Generated by immunoSEQ multiplex PCR, the TCRdb table keeps only in-frame clones and is missing some. Of more than 250,000 clones in the sample, 15% are singletons; the top ten hold 0.015% to 0.017%. Germline values: CDR1 MGHDK, CDR2 SYGVNS. Trimming cost V 1 base and J 3 bases; bases outside gene matches: 3. The CDR3 is 16 amino acids. This clone has only a few counts. Its target is not known. The gene calls are TRBV25-1 and TRBJ2-3; 11 positions match TRBD2. The sequenced sample consisted of naive CD4+ T cells from blood. The TCR comes from a man aged 18 to 35 with type 1 diabetes. The chain's CDR3 is CASSELPSGRTDTQYF. In DNA form, the CDR3 reads TGTGCCAGCAGTGAATTGCCTAGCGGGAGGACAGATACGCAGTATTTT.